The 24 T cell receptor beta chains in this list originate from one sample, sequenced in a study of control samples from healthy donors and cancer patients. Repertoires were generated with immunoSEQ multiplex PCR, while TCRdb's copy carries only in-frame clones and drops some. The sample includes 130,000 or so clones, around nine tenths seen only once; the top ten take 8% to 9%. Input material: blood. These receptors all stem from a middle-aged man in good health.

The chain links TRBV4-3 to TRBJ1-4, with 10 bases matching TRBD1. J was trimmed by 8 bases and V by 5 bases; bases with no gene match: 8. Germline CDR1 LGHNA, CDR2 YSLEER. This CDR3 contains 15 residues. CDR3 nucleotides: TGCGCCAGCAGCACTGACAGGGGGCTAAGGGAAAAACTGTTTTTT. The encoded protein is CASSTDRGLREKLFF.

This chain uses TRBV6-2 or TRBV6-3 with TRBJ2-1; D not certain. The CDR3 length is 15 residues. From germline, CDR1 is MNHEY and CDR2 SVGEGT. The germline V and J ends were trimmed by 1 base and 1 base, with 8 bases remaining between them. In DNA, the CDR3 is TGTGCCAGCAGTTACTGGGGATCTTCCTACAATGAGCAGTTCTTC. Translation gives CASSYWGSSYNEQFF.

This clone was picked up a small number of times. The V gene is TRBV4-3, the J gene TRBJ2-1, with a weak D call TRBD1 (6 bases). Germline V gene lookup returns CDR1 LGHNA and CDR2 YSLEER. V was trimmed by 0 bases and J by 5 bases, leaving 11 bases between them. The CDR3 runs to 15 residues. Here the CDR3 DNA reads TGCGCCAGCAGCCAAGATGGGACACAAAACAATGAGCAGTTCTTC. Amino acids: CASSQDGTQNNEQFF.

The genes are TRBV11-2 and TRBJ1-6; the D is unclear. V lost 1 base to trimming and J lost 2 bases, with 6 bases between them. CDR1 SGHAT and CDR2 FQNNGV come from the germline V gene. The CDR3 consists of 15 residues. For the CDR3, the DNA is TGTGCCAGCAGCTTAGGAGAGGCCTATAATTCACCCCTCCACTTT. Protein product: CASSLGEAYNSPLHF.

Written as DNA, the CDR3 is TGTGCCAGCAGTCTTAGTAAGGGGGGAAAAAATTCACCCCTCCACTTT. Translated: CASSLSKGGKNSPLHF. This rearrangement joins TRBV27 to TRBJ1-6, with D perhaps TRBD1 (6 bases). Germline V gene data show CDR1 as MNHEY and CDR2 as SMNVEV (reference sequence). V lost 5 bases and J lost 7, with 18 bases in between. The CDR3 length is 16 residues.

Comments on this clone: The same CDR3 is also encoded by other DNA sequences in this sample. CDR3 residues: CASSLGSTEAFF. As DNA, the CDR3 is TGTGCCAGCAGCTTAGGGTCCACTGAAGCTTTCTTT. The genes are TRBV7-9 and TRBJ1-1; D is ambiguous. The V gene's germline CDR1 is SEHNR and CDR2 FQNEAQ (reference sequence). CDR3 length equals 12 residues. V was pared by 1 base and J by 4 bases, with 4 bases between.

This chain connects TRBV16 to TRBJ2-2; 7 bases align to TRBD1. J lost 6 bases, V lost 4 bases, and 8 bases had no gene match. In germline, CDR1 is KGHSY, CDR2 FQNENV. CDR3 size: 15 residues. CDR3 DNA: TGTGCCAGCAGCCCACCAGAGACAGGGTCCGGGGAGCTGTTTTTT. As protein: CASSPPETGSGELFF.

This chain links TRBV11-3 with TRBJ2-2; D uncertain. Looked up from germline, CDR1 is SGHNT and CDR2 is YENEEA. The CDR3 consists of 15 residues. V was trimmed by 2 bases and J by 1 base, leaving 8 bases between them. CDR3 in DNA: TGTGCCAGCAGCTTAAGCGCGGTGAACACCGGGGAGCTGTTTTTT. This encodes CASSLSAVNTGELFF.

This clone appeared a single time. The rearrangement joins TRBV25-1 to TRBJ2-7, with 7 bases identical to TRBD1. V lost 5 bases, J lost 4 bases, and 17 bases stayed unmatched. The CDR3 covers 17 residues. Germline values: CDR1 MGHDK, CDR2 SYGVNS. CDR3: CASSLTPSDRVGYEQYF. In DNA form, the CDR3 reads TGTGCCAGCAGTCTTACCCCAAGCGACAGGGTAGGGTACGAGCAGTACTTC.

The J gene is TRBJ2-3, the V gene TRBV27; D is perhaps TRBD1 or TRBD2 (5 bases each). V was clipped by 3 bases and J by 5 bases, with 12 bases between them. The CDR3 runs 14 residues. Per germline, CDR1 MNHEY and CDR2 SMNVEV (reference sequence). Written as DNA, the CDR3 is TGTGCCAGCAGTTTGATCCGGGGCTTAGATACGCAGTATTTT. The encoded protein is CASSLIRGLDTQYF.

This chain connects TRBV9 to TRBJ2-3; 14 nucleotides line up with TRBD2. The CDR3 totals 16 residues. From germline, CDR1 is SGDLS and CDR2 YYNGEE. The junction had 7 bases not matched to a gene; V was cut back by 4 bases and J by 6 bases. The CDR3 region has the DNA TGTGCCAGCAGCCCCCGACTAGCGGGGGGGCGTGATACGCAGTATTTT. Translation: CASSPRLAGGRDTQYF.

This clone was observed a handful of times. The chain combines TRBV6-5 with TRBJ1-3; 8 nucleotides agree with TRBD1. The V segment lost 4 bases and the J segment 4 bases; nucleotides outside the gene matches: 3. Germline CDR1 MNHEY, CDR2 SVGAGI. The length of the CDR3 is 14 residues. Here the CDR3 reads CASSSWTGGNTIYF. The CDR3 coding sequence is TGTGCCAGCAGTTCGTGGACAGGGGGAAACACCATATATTTT.

V is TRBV12-5 and J is TRBJ1-1; a possible D gene is TRBD1 (5 bases). Germline V gene lookup returns CDR1 LGHNT and CDR2 FRNRAP. V was clipped by 7 bases and J by 5 bases, with 17 bases between them. The CDR3 loop spans 14 amino acids. The CDR3 is CASVPGLGGTEAFF. The CDR3 region has the DNA TGTGCTAGTGTTCCGGGGCTTGGGGGTACTGAAGCTTTCTTT.

The rearrangement links TRBV7-2 to TRBJ2-7; D call uncertain. This CDR3 contains 13 residues. In germline, CDR1 is SGHTA, CDR2 FQGNSA. Trimming pared 6 bases from V and 2 bases from J, leaving 11 bases between. As DNA, the CDR3 is TGTGCCAGCAGTAAGGACGCCCCCTACGAGCAGTACTTC. Residues: CASSKDAPYEQYF. Based on the CDR3 plus reference TRBV7-2 and TRBJ2-7, the full variable domain is GAGVSQSPSNKVTEKGKDVELRCDPISGHTALYWYRQSLGQGLEFLIYFQGNSAPDKSGLPSDRFSAERTGGSVSTLTIQRTQQEDSAVYLCASSKDAPYEQYFGPGTRLTVT.

This clone was seen only once. This chain uses TRBV18 with TRBJ2-1, with TRBD1 matching over 7 bases. The length of the CDR3 is 13 residues. CDR1 and CDR2 (germline): KGHSH, LQKENI. Trimming took 2 bases from V and 8 from J; bases not matched to a gene: 3. In DNA form, the CDR3 reads TGTGCCAGCTCACCAAACAGGGGCGATGAGCAGTTCTTC. Translated: CASSPNRGDEQFF.

This clone was recorded once. The chain carries TRBV18 and TRBJ2-1, with D possibly matching TRBD1 (6 bases). Germline V lookup: CDR1 KGHSH, CDR2 LQKENI. The CDR3 has 12 amino acids. V lost 8 bases and J 5 bases, leaving 10 bases between the germline ends. CDR3 nucleotide sequence: TGTGCCAGCCAACGACAGGACAATGAGCAGTTCTTC. It translates to CASQRQDNEQFF.

The chain employs TRBV4-1 and TRBJ2-3; possibly TRBD1 or TRBD2 for D (5 bases each). V was shortened by 2 bases and J by 0 bases, with 15 bases between the two germline ends. The CDR3 totals 17 residues. The germline CDR1 and CDR2 sequences are MGHRA and YSYEKL. The CDR3 reads CASSQLARGYSTDTQYF. The CDR3 nucleotides are TGCGCCAGCAGCCAACTCGCCCGGGGCTATAGCACAGATACGCAGTATTTT.

This chain uses TRBV18 with TRBJ1-2; D possibly corresponds to TRBD1 (5 bases). The CDR3 spans 15 residues. Trimming cost V 3 bases and J 5 bases, with 16 bases left between them. From germline, CDR1 is KGHSH and CDR2 LQKENI. The CDR3 is CASSPTGEFQYGYTF. For the CDR3, the DNA is TGTGCCAGCTCACCTACGGGGGAATTTCAATATGGCTACACCTTC.

This rearrangement joins TRBV4-2 to TRBJ2-5; no definite D call. The CDR3 has 16 amino acids. Germline CDR1 LGHNA, CDR2 YNFKEQ. Trimming removed 1 base at V and 1 base at J, with 13 bases between. Here the CDR3 reads CASSQGEGSTQETQYF. In nucleotides, the CDR3 is TGTGCCAGCAGCCAAGGTGAAGGAAGCACCCAAGAGACCCAGTACTTC.

This clone was detected once. The chain combines TRBV6-5 with TRBJ2-7; D might be TRBD2 (5 bases). CDR1 MNHEY and CDR2 SVGAGI come from the germline V gene. The germline V and J ends were trimmed by 6 bases and 4 bases, with 13 bases remaining between them. CDR3 length equals 13 residues. DNA of the CDR3: TGTGCCAGCAGCCACAATTCGGGGTACGAGCAGTACTTC. Amino acids: CASSHNSGYEQYF.

CDR3 loop: CASSLQSYEQYF. In nucleotides, the CDR3 is TGTGCCAGCAGCTTACAAAGCTACGAGCAGTACTTC. V usage is TRBV7-4 and J usage is TRBJ2-7, with D uncertain. From germline, CDR1 is SGHVT and CDR2 SQSDAQ. With 2 bases removed from V and 3 bases from J, the gap between germline ends came to 5 bases. This CDR3 spans 12 amino acids.

This rearrangement joins TRBV10-3 to TRBJ2-3; 7 positions agree with TRBD1. The germline gives CDR1 ENHRY, CDR2 SYGVKD. J gave up 2 bases and V 6 bases, and 8 bases lay outside the gene matches. There are 15 residues in the CDR3. CDR3 protein: CAISQGQNPTDTQYF. As DNA, the CDR3 is TGTGCCATCAGCCAGGGACAGAACCCCACAGATACGCAGTATTTT.

The chain carries TRBV25-1 and TRBJ1-3; a weak D match, TRBD1 (5 bases). This CDR3 region has 15 residues. The V end was cut by 3 bases, the J end by 2 bases, with 11 bases between. Looked up from germline, CDR1 is MGHDK and CDR2 is SYGVNS. CDR3 bases: TGTGCCAGCAGTGAGCTAGGGGCGCCTGGAAACACCATATATTTT. Translation: CASSELGAPGNTIYF.

The chain is built from TRBV7-2 and TRBJ2-7, with D perhaps TRBD1 (5 bases). V dropped 3 bases and J dropped 3 bases, with 12 bases sitting between them. The CDR3 length is 14 residues. CDR1 SGHTA and CDR2 FQGNSA come from the germline V gene. Here the CDR3 reads CASSFDSTGYEQYF. Here the CDR3 DNA reads TGTGCCAGCAGCTTTGACAGCACTGGCTACGAGCAGTACTTC.